This is a list of T cell receptor beta chains from one sample in a study of response to subunit inactivated influenza vaccine. TCRdb reprocessed the RT-PCR reads with MiXCR, giving one entry per CDR3 protein. The sample lists about 780,000 distinct CDR3 sequences; approximately 17% were seen once. Sequencing was performed on PBMCs from blood, taken about 5 days after vaccination. These receptors all stem from a man in his forties or fifties who received an inactivated influenza vaccine. Both conserved end residues are part of each CDR3. Fields, in order: D gene, clone size, J gene, V gene, CDR3 DNA, CDR3 protein. D genes are given only for firm matches. Size values are once, few and many counts, or a class for expanded clones, and some rows have none.

d_call: TRBD1
clone_size: .
j_call: TRBJ1-3
v_call: TRBV18
cdr3_nt: TGTGCCAGCTCACCAACCGGGACAGGGGGCTCTGGAAACACCATATATTTT
cdr3_aa: CASSPTGTGGSGNTIYF

d_call: .
clone_size: .
j_call: TRBJ2-5
v_call: TRBV10-3
cdr3_nt: TGTGCCATCAGTGAGTCGATAGGGGATGAGACCCAGTACTTC
cdr3_aa: CAISESIGDETQYF

d_call: TRBD2
clone_size: .
j_call: TRBJ2-7
v_call: TRBV12-3/TRBV12-4
cdr3_nt: TGTGCCAGCAGTCCAGGACTAGCGGGAGGAGGGAAGTGGTACGAGCAGTACTTC
cdr3_aa: CASSPGLAGGGKWYEQYF

d_call: .
clone_size: few
j_call: TRBJ2-4
v_call: TRBV20-1
cdr3_nt: TGCAGTGCCCGCGACAGTTCCAAAAACATTCAGTACTTC
cdr3_aa: CSARDSSKNIQYF

d_call: .
clone_size: .
j_call: TRBJ1-2
v_call: TRBV11-2
cdr3_nt: TGTGCCAGCAGCTTAGTTAGCATGGCCTATGGCTACACCTTC
cdr3_aa: CASSLVSMAYGYTF

d_call: .
clone_size: .
j_call: TRBJ2-7
v_call: TRBV1
cdr3_nt: TGCACCAGCAGCCAAGAGTCCGACCGCGAGCAGTACTTC
cdr3_aa: CTSSQESDREQYF

d_call: .
clone_size: .
j_call: TRBJ2-1
v_call: TRBV14
cdr3_nt: TGTGCCAGCAGCCATACCGGGGGAGCCTACAATGAGCAGTTCTTC
cdr3_aa: CASSHTGGAYNEQFF

d_call: .
clone_size: few
j_call: TRBJ2-6
v_call: TRBV7-6
cdr3_nt: TGTGCCAGCAGCTTAGTTCCGGACGCTCTCTCTGGGGCCAACGTCCTGACTTTC
cdr3_aa: CASSLVPDALSGANVLTF

d_call: .
clone_size: few
j_call: TRBJ2-7
v_call: TRBV5-1
cdr3_nt: TGCGCCAGCAGCTTGCAGGGTCGGGACGAGCAGTACTTC
cdr3_aa: CASSLQGRDEQYF

d_call: TRBD1
clone_size: .
j_call: TRBJ2-1
v_call: TRBV2
cdr3_nt: TGTGCCAGCAGTGGACAGGGGGGCAGTGAGCAGTTCTTC
cdr3_aa: CASSGQGGSEQFF

d_call: .
clone_size: .
j_call: TRBJ1-2
v_call: TRBV5-1
cdr3_nt: TGCGCCAGCAGCGTAGGACGGGCAGCTAACTATGGCTACACCTTC
cdr3_aa: CASSVGRAANYGYTF

d_call: TRBD1
clone_size: .
j_call: TRBJ1-4
v_call: TRBV7-2
cdr3_nt: TGTGCCAGCAGCTTCCGGGACAGCGAAAAACTGTTTTTT
cdr3_aa: CASSFRDSEKLFF

d_call: .
clone_size: .
j_call: TRBJ2-3
v_call: TRBV15
cdr3_nt: TGTGCCACCAGCAGAGCCCTTTGGACAGAAGCAGATACGCAGTATTTT
cdr3_aa: CATSRALWTEADTQYF

d_call: .
clone_size: .
j_call: TRBJ2-1
v_call: TRBV25-1
cdr3_nt: TGTGCCAGCAAGATCTACAATGAGCAGTTCTTC
cdr3_aa: CASKIYNEQFF

d_call: TRBD1
clone_size: few
j_call: TRBJ2-5
v_call: TRBV6-5
cdr3_nt: TGTGCCAGCAGTTCCACAGGGGGTTTCGGAGAGACCCAGTACTTC
cdr3_aa: CASSSTGGFGETQYF

d_call: .
clone_size: .
j_call: TRBJ2-3
v_call: TRBV24-1
cdr3_nt: TGTGCCACCAGTGATCCCACACTAGAGGGGGAAGATACGCAGTATTTT
cdr3_aa: CATSDPTLEGEDTQYF